Below, one TCR beta chain is given with its context. Treg sorting used a CD4+CD25+CD127-/low gate. One entry per CDR3 protein, called by TCRdb with MiXCR from the 5' RACE reads. Among tens of thousands of distinct CDR3 sequences listed, 26% were seen once. CDR1 is SGHRS and CDR2 is YFSETQ in the germline V gene. Trimming pared 7 bases from V and 3 bases from J, leaving 18 bases between. The CDR3 runs to 15 residues. The sequence was obtained from a female donor with breast cancer. The V and J genes are TRBV5-1 and TRBJ2-3, with D perhaps TRBD1 or TRBD2 (6 bases each). The sequenced sample consisted of tumor-infiltrating Tregs sorted from the breast tumor. CDR3 sequence: CASRRDGGVTDTQYF. DNA for the CDR3: TGCGCCAGCCGGCGAGACGGGGGCGTGACAGATACGCAGTATTTT.